The 5 T cell receptor beta chains below were found in one sample sequenced in a study of control samples from healthy donors and cancer patients. Measured with immunoSEQ multiplex PCR; TCRdb has only the in-frame clones, and not every one. The table has fewer than 500,000 clones, 90% seen once. The sample comprised PBMCs. The receptors stem from a man in his forties or fifties with head and neck cancer.

The table lists this clone with a count of one. The chain has TRBV27 and TRBJ1-1; D unclear. CDR1 and CDR2 from the germline V gene are MNHEY and SMNVEV (reference sequence). This CDR3 comprises 14 residues. V was cut by 1 base and J by 4 bases, with 10 bases left in between. The CDR3 bases are TGTGCCAGCAGTTTATGGTCGCAAGGCACTGAAGCTTTCTTT. It is translated as CASSLWSQGTEAFF.

J is TRBJ2-7 and V is TRBV5-1; 8 bases agree with TRBD1. The germline V gene encodes CDR1 SGHRS and CDR2 YFSETQ. V lost 4 bases to trimming and J lost 6 bases; unmatched junction nucleotides: 6. The CDR3 is 13 amino acids. DNA for the CDR3: TGCGCCAGCAGCCTGGACAGGGTAGCCGAGCAGTACTTC. Its protein is CASSLDRVAEQYF.

For the CDR3, the DNA is TGTGCCAGCAGTCTACTGGGAGGATACGAGCAGTACTTC. It translates to CASSLLGGYEQYF. This chain uses TRBV6-2 or TRBV6-3 with TRBJ2-7, with D possibly matching TRBD2 (6 bases). V lost 5 bases and J 4 bases, leaving 12 bases between the germline ends. CDR3 length: 13 amino acids. Per the germline V gene, CDR1 is MNHEY and CDR2 is SVGEGT.

The sample holds one count of this clone. The V call is TRBV6-5, the J call TRBJ2-3; no firm D call. Trimming took off 8 bases at V and 5 bases at J, with 14 bases between the two ends. The length of the CDR3 is 13 residues. Germline V gives CDR1 MNHEY, CDR2 SVGAGI. In nucleotides, the CDR3 is TGTGCCAGCTCTCTTGGCGTGCTAGATACGCAGTATTTT. This codes for CASSLGVLDTQYF.

V gene TRBV7-9 combines with J gene TRBJ1-3; TRBD1 might be the D (5 bases). The CDR3 totals 15 residues. V lost 6 bases and J 2 bases, leaving 14 bases between the germline ends. CDR1 and CDR2 (germline): SEHNR, FQNEAQ (reference sequence). This chain's CDR3 is CASSYLEGTGNTIYF. The CDR3, as DNA: TGTGCCAGCAGTTATCTAGAGGGGACTGGAAACACCATATATTTT.